This note documents a single T cell receptor (beta chain) sequence. Its antigen remains unidentified. No quality values exist for individual bases; no much larger clone is one base distant. TCRbeta CDR3 sequencing was performed on sorted unstimulated T cells and on proliferating T cells recovered from mixed lymphocyte reactions. Fresh whole blood from approximately 9 HLA-typed healthy donors was used to isolate PBMCs. This record comes from a study of siplizumab effects on memory and regulatory T cells (dated by TCRdb to between 2018 and 2020). Some background on the complete study: The study looked at the effect of siplizumab, an anti-CD2 antibody, on alloreactive T-cell subsets in allogeneic mixed lymphocyte reactions made from human PBMCs. Study-wide conclusions, independent of this receptor: About 75-95% of proliferating CD4+ or CD8+ clones could not be given a naive or memory phenotype. Whether proliferating Tregs from siplizumab cultures were suppressive was not functionally confirmed. Unstimulated naive T cells appeared to be more diverse than memory T cells, and naive cells seemed to make a substantial contribution to the alloresponse. Siplizumab significantly lowered the cumulative frequency of alloreactive sequences that could be traced to unstimulated CD4+ memory T cells. Because sequences at frequencies below about 10^-5 were poorly captured, only a minor fraction of alloreactive clones could be mapped back to unstimulated subsets. Among mappable alloreactive CD4+ clones, an average Treg-derived fraction of roughly 71% was observed with siplizumab, compared with around 28% in control reactions.

The library came from the immunoSEQ multiplex PCR assay. Each sample had 85,000 to 100,000 TCR templates assayed by the deep sequencing platform. Genomic DNA extracted from sorted T cells was used for TCRbeta CDR3 sequencing. In the source study's methods: The R programming language was used for clonal analysis of TCRbeta CDR3 data. Comparing unstimulated samples against CFSE-low samples taken after the reaction was how alloreactive CD4+ and CD8+ clones were defined. Regulatory or non-regulatory origin was assigned to alloreactive CD4+ clones by matching of sequences to sorted unstimulated Treg and non-Treg repertoires. Here the immuneACCESS table is served through TCRdb, limited to in-frame sequences with V and J called. Missing clones are a known gap in these copies; in checked studies unresolved V genes cover under half, and the rest lacks a known reason. V and J calls and clone size come straight from that table; D and trimming were deduced from the DNA. The sample table contains more than 85,000 clones; only one count was recorded for roughly nine tenths of them. 1.1% of the sample is held by the ten biggest clonotypes.

According to the germline V gene (reference sequence), CDR1 reads SGHNT and CDR2 reads YYREEE. Clipping removes 2 bases from V and 8 bases from J, with 8 as the unmatched junction base count. The CDR3 runs 14 amino acids, cysteine and phenylalanine included. The CDR3 DNA has 42 bases and is translated from base 1. The TCR sequence derives from a human donor in good health. Material for sequencing was CD4+ T cells sorted from blood. This chain is built from TRBV5-4 and TRBJ1-2, with TRBD1 matching 8 junction bases. CDR3 protein: CASSFDRGSGGYTF. The nucleotides are TGTGCCAGCAGCTTCGACAGGGGATCGGGAGGCTACACCTTC.